This T cell receptor beta chain was identified during a study of CD8 T cells in ankylosing spondylitis. Overall study findings and caveats: A motif of under 10 highly homologous TCR beta variants was seen as apparently characteristic of ankylosing spondylitis blood. Several of the motif variants were reported before in synovial fluid and blood from reactive arthritis. Disease-linked clones reportedly showed significant enrichment in matched ankylosing spondylitis synovial fluid. Disease-associated clonotypes exhibited CD8+ identity and were relatively infrequent in peripheral blood.

This CDR3 has 14 residues. The V gene lost 2 bases and the J gene lost 3 bases, with 10 bases spanning the gap. This clonotype showed up just a few times. The antigen remains undetermined. By quantitative 5'-RACE with molecular barcodes, the TCR beta libraries were made. TCRdb independently ran MiXCR on the 5' RACE reads; one entry per CDR3 protein. The data contain roughly 370,000 distinct CDR3 sequences, around 24% of them singletons. The sample was blood, either unsorted or a sorted T cell fraction (not recorded which). The clonotype comes from a male donor with ankylosing spondylitis. The chain couples TRBV12-3 or TRBV12-4 to TRBJ1-1, with D possibly TRBD1 on 5 matching bases. This CDR3 reads CASSLRRVDTEAFF. The CDR3 bases are TGTGCCAGCAGTTTACGCAGGGTAGACACTGAAGCTTTCTTT.